The rows below give T cell receptor beta chains drawn from one sample of a study of blood T cell repertoires in COVID-19. Generated by immunoSEQ multiplex PCR, the TCRdb table keeps only in-frame clones and is missing some. There are roughly 240,000 clones in the sample; about 89% occur only once, and roughly 1.6% lies in the top ten. Material for sequencing was peripheral blood. The receptor set was obtained from an older woman who had recovered from COVID-19. The CDR3 runs from the conserved cysteine through the conserved F or W. Each record gives: clone size, J gene, V gene, D gene, CDR3 DNA, CDR3 protein. The D gene is left open where the match is weak. Clone size, where shown, is once, few, many, or a class for clones that have expanded.

-	TRBJ1-6	TRBV9	-	TGTGCCAGCAGCCCCCGGGGGAGCTCCTATAATTCACCCCTCCACTTT	CASSPRGSSYNSPLHF
-	TRBJ2-3	TRBV21-1	-	TGTGCCAGCAGCTATAAAAAGGTGGACAGGGGTGGCACAGATACGCAGTATTTT	CASSYKKVDRGGTDTQYF
-	TRBJ2-1	TRBV28	TRBD2	TGTGCCAGCCCTCCGTCGACTAGCGGGGGGCTGTTGGGGAATGAGCAGTTCTTC	CASPPSTSGGLLGNEQFF
-	TRBJ2-7	TRBV11-3	-	TGTGCCAGCAGCTTAGACCCAGGACACTCCTACGAGCAGTACTTC	CASSLDPGHSYEQYF
few	TRBJ2-3	TRBV24-1	TRBD2	TGTGCCACCAGTGATTTGGCTAGCGGGGGGAGGACAGATACGCAGTATTTT	CATSDLASGGRTDTQYF
-	TRBJ2-5	TRBV9	TRBD1	TGTGCCAGCAGCGGTGTCGGGACAGGGGTAGAGACCCAGTACTTC	CASSGVGTGVETQYF
-	TRBJ2-1	TRBV6-6	TRBD2	TGTGCCAGCAGTATGATAGCGGGGGGGTTGAATGAGCAGTTCTTC	CASSMIAGGLNEQFF
-	TRBJ1-2	TRBV11-2	TRBD1	TGTGCCAGCAGTCCGGACAGGCTTGTCGGCTACACCTTC	CASSPDRLVGYTF
-	TRBJ2-7	TRBV11-2	-	TGTGCCAGCAGCTCGTCAGGGGAGCCCTACGAGCAGTACTTC	CASSSSGEPYEQYF
-	TRBJ2-7	TRBV4-1	-	TGCGCCAGCAGCCAAGACAACTGGTACTACGAGCAGTACTTC	CASSQDNWYYEQYF
-	TRBJ1-2	TRBV27	TRBD1	TGTGCCAGCAGTTCAGGACAGGAGTATGGCTACACCTTC	CASSSGQEYGYTF
-	TRBJ2-3	TRBV5-1	TRBD2	TGCGCCAGCAGGGTAGCGGGGGGGCCAGATACGCAGTATTTT	CASRVAGGPDTQYF
-	TRBJ2-1	TRBV3-1/TRBV3-2	TRBD1	TGTGCCAGCACTAACGGGACAGTCAATGAGCAGTTCTTC	CASTNGTVNEQFF
-	TRBJ1-2	TRBV7-2	-	TGTGCCAGCAGCTTAGGTAGAAACTATGGCTACACCTTC	CASSLGRNYGYTF
once	TRBJ2-2	TRBV11-3	TRBD1	TGTGCCAGCAGCTGGGGTCCGGGACAGGGGGGCACCGGGGAGCTGTTTTTT	CASSWGPGQGGTGELFF
-	TRBJ2-1	TRBV5-1	TRBD2	TGCGCCAGCAGCTTGCCGACTAGCGGGCTCAATGAGCAGTTCTTC	CASSLPTSGLNEQFF
-	TRBJ1-4	TRBV6-6	TRBD1	TGTGCCAGCAGGCGACAGGGGCGTAATGAAAAACTGTTTTTT	CASRRQGRNEKLFF
once	TRBJ2-2	TRBV7-6	TRBD1	TGTGCCAGCAGCGCTACAGGGGTGAACACCGGGGAGCTGTTTTTT	CASSATGVNTGELFF
-	TRBJ1-2	TRBV7-2	TRBD1	TGTGCCAGCAGCCTACAAACGTCCGGGACAGCAGGTTATGGCTACACCTTC	CASSLQTSGTAGYGYTF
-	TRBJ1-1	TRBV11-1	-	TGTGCCAGCAGCCTACTCCGGGCAGGGGCTTTCTTT	CASSLLRAGAFF
once	TRBJ2-2	TRBV19	TRBD2	TGTGCCAGTAGCCCTCGTGGGAGGGGAGGCACCGGGGAGCTGTTTTTT	CASSPRGRGGTGELFF
-	TRBJ1-1	TRBV12-3/TRBV12-4	-	TGTGCCAGCAGTTTTGAGCTAGCTTTCTTT	CASSFELAFF
once	TRBJ2-7	TRBV7-9	TRBD1	TGTGCCAGCAGCTCCCAGGGGGTCGAGCAGTACTTC	CASSSQGVEQYF
-	TRBJ2-7	TRBV5-6	TRBD1	TGTGCCAGCAGCGGGATAGGACAGGGTACCTACGAGCAGTACTTC	CASSGIGQGTYEQYF
-	TRBJ2-4	TRBV11-3	-	TGTGCCAGCAGCTTGATGGGAGAGGGGGAGAACATTCAGTACTTC	CASSLMGEGENIQYF
-	TRBJ2-1	TRBV3-1/TRBV3-2	TRBD1	TGTGCCAGCAGCCCCCCCCGGACAGGGGTGTACAATGAGCAGTTCTTC	CASSPPRTGVYNEQFF
-	TRBJ2-5	TRBV12-5	-	TGTGCTAGTGGCCCCGACGGACAACGGGGGGAGACCCAGTACTTC	CASGPDGQRGETQYF
-	TRBJ1-1	TRBV19	-	TGTGCCAGTAGTGTAGCGGGGGTCTTCGACGCTTTCTTT	CASSVAGVFDAFF
-	TRBJ1-2	TRBV19	-	TGTGCCAGTGGGGGGTCTGGTGGCTACACCTTC	CASGGSGGYTF
-	TRBJ1-2	TRBV19	TRBD1	TGTGCCAGTAGTGACGGACAGGGTATCTATGGCTACACCTTC	CASSDGQGIYGYTF
-	TRBJ2-2	TRBV18	-	TGTGCCAGCTCACCACGTACTCCAAACACCGGGGAGCTGTTTTTT	CASSPRTPNTGELFF
-	TRBJ2-2	TRBV12-5	-	TGTGCTAGTGGTTTGGCATCCGGTACACGGCGGACCGGGGAGCTGTTTTTT	CASGLASGTRRTGELFF
-	TRBJ2-4	TRBV5-1	-	TGCGCCAGCAGCTTGGCCGGCGGGGGCGGAAATGGCATTCAGTACTTC	CASSLAGGGGNGIQYF
-	TRBJ2-5	TRBV3-1/TRBV3-2	TRBD1	TGTGCCAGCAGCCAAGGACAGGGGAAGGGAGAGACCCAGTACTTC	CASSQGQGKGETQYF
once	TRBJ1-6	TRBV7-8	TRBD1	TGTGCCAGCAGCTTTGGGACAGGGCTAAGCACCCTCCACTTT	CASSFGTGLSTLHF
few	TRBJ2-5	TRBV7-3	-	TGTGCCAGCAGCCCCGACAACTTAGAGACCCAGTACTTC	CASSPDNLETQYF
-	TRBJ2-2	TRBV19	-	TGTGCCAGTAAAAAGAGAGCGAACACCGGGGAGCTGTTTTTT	CASKKRANTGELFF
-	TRBJ1-2	TRBV28	-	TGTGCCAGCAGTTTACCTTGGCTGGGGCATGGCTACACCTTC	CASSLPWLGHGYTF
-	TRBJ1-1	TRBV19	TRBD1	TGTGCCAGTGTTGGGGACAGGGTATACACTGAAGCTTTCTTT	CASVGDRVYTEAFF
-	TRBJ2-1	TRBV9	-	TGTGCCAGCAGCTTCAGGGTTCACGGCGATGAGCAGTTCTTC	CASSFRVHGDEQFF
once	TRBJ2-3	TRBV7-8	-	TGTGCCAGCAGCTTTGGCCTTGATACGCAGTATTTT	CASSFGLDTQYF
-	TRBJ2-2	TRBV9	-	TGTGCCAGCAGCCCAAGGACAGCGAACACCGGGGAGCTGTTTTTT	CASSPRTANTGELFF
-	TRBJ2-3	TRBV5-1	-	TGCGCCAGCAGCTTGATTGCGGGAACAGATACGCAGTATTTT	CASSLIAGTDTQYF
-	TRBJ2-5	TRBV4-1	TRBD2	TGCGCCAGCAGCCAATTCCCGACTAGCCGGGAGACCCAGTACTTC	CASSQFPTSRETQYF
-	TRBJ1-6	TRBV28	-	TGTGCCAGCATCCTAGGCCGAAACTCCTATAATTCACCCCTCCACTTT	CASILGRNSYNSPLHF
-	TRBJ2-7	TRBV9	TRBD1	TGTGCCAGCAGCCCCGAACAGGGGTGGGGGTCCGAGCAGTACTTC	CASSPEQGWGSEQYF
-	TRBJ1-5	TRBV10-3	TRBD1	TGTGCCATCAGCGGGACAGGGGTCATCAATCAGCCCCAGCATTTT	CAISGTGVINQPQHF
-	TRBJ1-2	TRBV20-1	-	TGCAGTGCTAGTGAGGCAGGGTATGGCTACACCTTC	CSASEAGYGYTF
-	TRBJ2-5	TRBV19	TRBD2	TGTGCCAGTAGTATTTTCACTAGCGGGGGGATCCGGGAGACCCAGTACTTC	CASSIFTSGGIRETQYF
-	TRBJ1-6	TRBV28	-	TGTGCCAGCAGTTTATCTGACGGAGGTCATAATTCACCCCTCCACTTT	CASSLSDGGHNSPLHF
-	TRBJ1-1	TRBV20-1	-	TGCAGTGCCCCAAGTCTACTTGAAGCTTTCTTT	CSAPSLLEAFF
once	TRBJ2-2	TRBV6-5	-	TGTGCCAGCAGTTACTCACTGGGGGGGCCCGGGGAGCTGTTTTTT	CASSYSLGGPGELFF
-	TRBJ2-7	TRBV6-2/TRBV6-3	-	TGTGCCAGCAGTTACAGAAGGGCTAAATACAGGGGAGGAGACGAGCAGTACTTC	CASSYRRAKYRGGDEQYF
-	TRBJ2-7	TRBV3-1/TRBV3-2	-	TGTGCCAGCAGCCAAGGGGTAGACAACTACGAGCAGTACTTC	CASSQGVDNYEQYF
-	TRBJ2-2	TRBV9	TRBD1	TGTGCCAGCAGCGTAGCGGGACAGGGGGCCGCCGGGGAGCTGTTTTTT	CASSVAGQGAAGELFF